This T cell receptor beta chain was captured in a study of cytotoxic CD8 clonotypes in ibrutinib-treated CLL (dated by TCRdb to about 2021). Study-level background: In this cohort, over 14 patients were treatment-naive and roughly ten were relapsed/refractory, while some 18 had unmutated IGHV. Partial responses were observed in roughly 24 patients and complete responses in 2; after a median follow-up of around 68 months, remission was maintained in 14 patients and progression was observed in around twelve. Every sample from remission and from progressive disease was obtained while the patients were still on ibrutinib. Cryopreserved peripheral blood mononuclear cells were obtained before treatment, at response, and at either sustained remission or disease progression. Response samples were obtained after a median of 12 months of treatment, with a range of roughly 6 to 40 months. Longitudinal samples were obtainable from about 30% of the roughly 90 participants in the trial. Samples averaged roughly 280,000 productive templates and tens of thousands of productive rearrangements.

General findings and caveats noted by the study authors: Baseline clonality was found to be higher than that of age-matched healthy donors and was strongly correlated with circulating CD8+ T-cell counts. At ibrutinib response clonality went up, during sustained remission it held steady, and at progression it dropped back toward baseline. Sustained-remission and progressing patients did not have matched sampling times, and lymph node repertoires were not examined. Public clonotypes were rare and either shrank or stayed stable during treatment, and the rise in clonality at ibrutinib response reflected expansion of private clonotypes.

Each clonotype received, on average, approximately 9.9x coverage in deep resolution sequencing performed on a MiSeq, where the target depth lay between 1 in 1 million and 1 in 200,000 T cells. TCR beta libraries were generated with the immunoSEQ hsTCRB Kit. In the source study's methods: ImmunoSEQ Data Assistant and ImmunoSEQ Analyzer were used for data analysis, and V, D and J genes were assigned according to IMGT definitions. Clonality was computed as one minus normalized Shannon entropy of productive rearrangement frequencies, ranging from 0 to 1. Public clonotype analysis was restricted to overrepresented clonotypes comprising at least 0.05% of each patient's repertoire. About a dozen age-matched healthy donor repertoires from immuneACCESS served as clonality controls. Held by TCRdb, this immuneACCESS table contains in-frame sequences only and omits some clones. Under half of the omission traces to an unresolved V gene where checked; the cause of the rest is unknown. V and J calls and clone size are given by that table; D and trimming were obtained from the DNA. This sample lists 52,000 or so clones; roughly 49% were detected once. 20% to 30% of the sample belongs to the ten largest clones.

To note about this clone: This clone's antigen is unknown. Base qualities are not at hand, and no much larger clone is one base apart.

For CDR1 and CDR2, the germline V gene lists SGHTA and FQGNSA. Trimming accounts for 1 base at V and 1 base at J, while the number of junction bases matched to no gene is 11. Including the terminal cysteine and phenylalanine, the CDR3 comprises 18 residues. Just the 54-base CDR3 DNA is kept, in frame starting at base 1. The meaning of the sample's time point label: progressive disease on ibrutinib. For TCR beta library preparation, approximately 2 micrograms of genomic DNA were isolated from cryopreserved PBMCs. High-throughput TCR beta sequencing was performed on longitudinal blood samples from CLL patients receiving ibrutinib monotherapy. Patients were enrolled in a phase 2 open-label single-center ibrutinib monotherapy trial.

The chain couples TRBV7-2 to TRBJ2-7; TRBD1 matches 9 bases in the middle. The receptor was derived from a human donor with chronic lymphocytic leukemia. The sequences come from PBMCs, collected at disease progression, from a patient treated with ibrutinib. For the CDR3, the sequence is CASSLVTTGTGRSYEQYF. The nucleotide sequence is given as TGTGCCAGCAGCTTAGTGACTACCGGGACAGGGCGATCCTACGAGCAGTACTTC.